This TCR beta chain came from a study of regulatory T cells in long-lasting Graves disease. This clonotype was seen ten or more times. Described time point: persistent/refractory GD, antithyroid drugs over 5 years with positive TRAb. There was RNA extracted from PBMCs, and the TCR library was made from it. To make TCR beta libraries, researchers used iRepertoire HTBI primers and Arm-PCR of CDR3 regions. Using its own MiXCR run on the multiplex PCR reads, TCRdb lists one record per CDR3 protein. The sample lists over 350,000 distinct CDR3 sequences; about a fifth were seen once. The CDR3 spans 13 residues. Between the trimmed V and J ends, which lost 7 bases and 4 bases, there was a span of 13 bases.

The J gene is TRBJ1-2, the V gene TRBV12-3 or TRBV12-4; D is undetermined. The sequencing used peripheral blood mononuclear cells (PBMCs), collected when the disease was refractory, from a patient treated with antithyroid drugs. The sequence was obtained from a female donor with Graves disease. CDR3 region: CASTVPDFYGYTF. The CDR3 DNA is TGTGCCAGCACGGTCCCAGATTTCTATGGCTACACCTTC.